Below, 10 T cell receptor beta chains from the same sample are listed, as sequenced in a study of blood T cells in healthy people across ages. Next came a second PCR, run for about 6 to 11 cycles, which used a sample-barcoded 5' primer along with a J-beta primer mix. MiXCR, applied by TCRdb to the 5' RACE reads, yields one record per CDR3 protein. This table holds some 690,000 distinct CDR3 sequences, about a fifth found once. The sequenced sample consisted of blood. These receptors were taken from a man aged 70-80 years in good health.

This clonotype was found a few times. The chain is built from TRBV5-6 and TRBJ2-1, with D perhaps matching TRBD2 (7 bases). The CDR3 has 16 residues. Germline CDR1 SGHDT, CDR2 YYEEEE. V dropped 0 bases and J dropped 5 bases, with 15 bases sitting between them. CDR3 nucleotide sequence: TGTGCCAGCAGCTTGGTAGGGGGGGGGCCCCACAATGAGCAGTTCTTC. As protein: CASSLVGGGPHNEQFF.

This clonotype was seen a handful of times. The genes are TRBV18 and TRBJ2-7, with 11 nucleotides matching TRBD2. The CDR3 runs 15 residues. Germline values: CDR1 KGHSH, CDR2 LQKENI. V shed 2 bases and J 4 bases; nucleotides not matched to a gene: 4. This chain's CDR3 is CASSPTGTSGYEQYF. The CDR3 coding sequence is TGTGCCAGCTCACCAACCGGGACTAGCGGATACGAGCAGTACTTC.

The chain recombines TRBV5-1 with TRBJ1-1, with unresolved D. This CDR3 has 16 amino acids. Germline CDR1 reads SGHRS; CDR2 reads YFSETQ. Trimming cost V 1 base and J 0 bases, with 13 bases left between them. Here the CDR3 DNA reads TGCGCCAGCAGCTTGCTCCCCGGATTTGTGAACACTGAAGCTTTCTTT. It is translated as CASSLLPGFVNTEAFF.

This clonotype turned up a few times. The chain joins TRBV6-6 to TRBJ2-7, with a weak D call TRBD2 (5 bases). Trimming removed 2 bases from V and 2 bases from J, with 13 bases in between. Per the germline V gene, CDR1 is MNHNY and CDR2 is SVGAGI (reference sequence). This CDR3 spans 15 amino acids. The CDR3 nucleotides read TGTGCCAGCAGTTACATCTCGCGAGGGACCTACGAGCAGTACGTC. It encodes CASSYISRGTYEQYV.

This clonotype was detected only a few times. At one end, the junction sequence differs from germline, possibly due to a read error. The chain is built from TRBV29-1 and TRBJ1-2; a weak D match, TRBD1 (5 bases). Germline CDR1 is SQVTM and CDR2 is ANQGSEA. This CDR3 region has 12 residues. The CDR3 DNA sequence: TGTAGCGTTGGTCCGACAGCATATGGCTACACCTTC. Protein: CSVGPTAYGYTF.

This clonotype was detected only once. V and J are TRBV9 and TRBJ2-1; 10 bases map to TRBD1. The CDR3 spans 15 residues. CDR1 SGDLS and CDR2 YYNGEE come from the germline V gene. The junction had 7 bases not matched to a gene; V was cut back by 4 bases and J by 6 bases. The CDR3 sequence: CASSPSDRGLNEQFF. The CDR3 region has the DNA TGTGCCAGCAGCCCCTCTGACAGGGGGCTCAATGAGCAGTTCTTC.

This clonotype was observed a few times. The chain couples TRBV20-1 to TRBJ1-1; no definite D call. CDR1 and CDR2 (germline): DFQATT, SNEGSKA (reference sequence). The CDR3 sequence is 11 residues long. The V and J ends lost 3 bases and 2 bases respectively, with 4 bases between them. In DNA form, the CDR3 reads TGCAGTGCTAGGAAAAACACTGAAGCTTTCTTT. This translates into CSARKNTEAFF.

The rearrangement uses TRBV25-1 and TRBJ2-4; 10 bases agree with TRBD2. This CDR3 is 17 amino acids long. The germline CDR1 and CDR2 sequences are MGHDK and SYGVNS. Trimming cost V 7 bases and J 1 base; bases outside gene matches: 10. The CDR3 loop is CASIKAGGPLAKNIQYF. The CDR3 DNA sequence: TGTGCCAGCATCAAAGCGGGGGGGCCCCTGGCCAAAAACATTCAGTACTTC.

The DNA of the CDR3 is TGTGCCAGCAGAGCTAACAGGGGTTGGGACACCGGGGAGCTGTTTTTT. Amino acid sequence: CASRANRGWDTGELFF. The chain joins TRBV12-3 or TRBV12-4 to TRBJ2-2, with 7 bases fitting TRBD1. The CDR3 spans 16 residues. V shed 6 bases, J shed 3 bases, and the junction held 10 bases outside the gene matches.

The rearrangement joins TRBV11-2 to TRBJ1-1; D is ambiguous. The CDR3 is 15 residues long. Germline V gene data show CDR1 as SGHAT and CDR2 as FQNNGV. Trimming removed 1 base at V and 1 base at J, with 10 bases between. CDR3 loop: CASSLGRVTNTEAFF. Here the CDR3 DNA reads TGTGCCAGCAGCTTAGGCAGAGTGACGAACACTGAAGCTTTCTTT.